One sample yielded the 4 T cell receptor beta chains listed below, sequenced in a study of blood T cell repertoires in COVID-19. Some clones are missing from TCRdb's copy, which holds only in-frame ones; the method was immunoSEQ multiplex PCR. The top ten hold approximately 2.9% of the sample, which has over 400,000 clones, 70% to 90% seen once. Sequencing input: peripheral blood. The receptors originated from a human donor in a cohort sampled during active COVID-19.

The V gene is TRBV28, the J gene TRBJ1-4; D is ambiguous. V gave up 4 bases and J gave up 3 bases, with 6 bases separating them. The germline gives CDR1 MDHEN, CDR2 SYDVKM. This CDR3 is built from 13 residues. CDR3 sequence: CASSSRPNEKLFF. In DNA, the CDR3 is TGTGCCAGCAGTTCTAGACCTAATGAAAAACTGTTTTTT.

The chain employs TRBV2 and TRBJ2-1; TRBD2 aligns across 8 bases. Germline values: CDR1 SNHLY, CDR2 FYNNEI. This CDR3 has 15 amino acids. Losses at the gene ends were 4 bases for V and 7 bases for J; bases not matched to a gene: 9. CDR3 sequence: CASSGSSGRTNEQFF. CDR3 in DNA: TGTGCCAGCAGTGGTTCCAGCGGGAGAACGAATGAGCAGTTCTTC. Variable domain in full (rest from reference TRBV2 and TRBJ2-1): EPEVTQTPSHQVTQMGQEVILRCVPISNHLYFYWYRQILGQKVEFLVSFYNNEISEKSEIFDDQFSVERPDGSNFTLKIRSTKLEDSAMYFCASSGSSGRTNEQFFGPGTRLTVL.

This rearrangement joins TRBV15 to TRBJ1-1; no clear D gene. The CDR3 totals 13 residues. Per the germline V gene, CDR1 is LNHNV and CDR2 is YYDKDF (reference sequence). V was pared by 5 bases and J by 5 bases, with 12 bases between. In DNA, the CDR3 is TGTGCCACCAGCCGGCAGGATCGAACTGAAGCTTTCTTT. Amino acid sequence: CATSRQDRTEAFF.

The chain links TRBV9 to TRBJ2-7; 8 nucleotides line up with TRBD2. The CDR3 covers 13 residues. Looked up from germline, CDR1 is SGDLS and CDR2 is YYNGEE. The V segment lost 4 bases and the J segment 7 bases; nucleotides outside the gene matches: 7. CDR3 in DNA: TGTGCCAGCAGCTTCAGCGGGAGAGAAGAGCAGTACTTC. Protein product: CASSFSGREEQYF.